This T cell receptor beta chain was sequenced during a study of T cells in Graves' hyperthyroidism and ophthalmopathy. V shed 1 base, J shed 9 bases, and the junction held 9 bases outside the gene matches. The V gene's germline CDR1 is KGHDR and CDR2 SFDVKD. This CDR3 has 16 residues. This clonotype was picked up a small number of times. RNA transcripts gave rise to amplified TCR beta CDR3 regions. The TCR CDR3 first-round RT-PCR relied on the HTBI primer set. TCRdb reprocessed the multiplex PCR reads via MiXCR and lists one record per CDR3 protein. Of hundreds of thousands of distinct CDR3 sequences listed, about 14% are singletons.

This sequence originates from a middle-aged man with Graves' ophthalmopathy. Sequencing used blood. The chain uses TRBV24-1 and TRBJ2-1; 9 bases align to TRBD1. CDR3 in amino acids: CATSDFRGQGLGEQFF. For the CDR3, the DNA is TGTGCCACCAGTGATTTTAGGGGACAGGGTCTTGGTGAGCAGTTCTTC.